The T cell receptor beta chain described here comes from a study of tumor T cells in aggressive B-cell lymphoma. Using immunoSEQ multiplex PCR, the repertoire was profiled, and TCRdb retains in-frame clones only, with some absent. The sample shows around 5,800 clones, about 68% of them seen only once. The receptor's source is an adult with diffuse large B cell lymphoma. Sequenced sample: tumor tissue.

CDR3 in DNA: TGTGCCAGCTCACCGGACAGAGAGAGCTACGAGCAGTACTTC. Its translation: CASSPDRESYEQYF. This chain links TRBV18 with TRBJ2-7; TRBD1 is a possible D gene (6 bases). Germline V CDR1 and CDR2: KGHSH, LQKENI. The germline V and J ends were trimmed by 3 bases and 3 bases, with 12 bases remaining between them. The CDR3 spans 14 residues.